This passage covers 27 T cell receptor beta chains from one sample sequenced in a study of Ad26.COV2.S vaccination and SARS-CoV-2 variants. Treatment reported: around 19 received Ad26.COV2.S at low or high dose, single or two shots; several received placebo; per-sample allocation not given. Repertoires come from day 63 after the first vaccine or placebo injection. Measured with immunoSEQ multiplex PCR; TCRdb has only the in-frame clones, and not every one. The repertoire consists of approximately 410,000 clones, with about 90% occurring once and the leading ten covering less than 2%. The starting material was peripheral blood, obtained in a trial of Ad26.COV2.S vaccine versus placebo. The receptors shown here come from a person aged 18-60 years who received the Ad26.COV2.S COVID-19 vaccine or a placebo.

The genes are TRBV3-1 (or the pseudogene TRBV3-2) and TRBJ1-2; 9 nucleotides match TRBD1. From germline, CDR1 is LGHDT and CDR2 YNNKEL (reference sequence). The CDR3 is 14 amino acids. The ends lost 0 bases at V and 5 bases at J; junction bases unmatched: 1. In DNA form, the CDR3 reads TGTGCCAGCAGCCAAGATGGGACAGGGTATGGCTACACCTTC. It codes for CASSQDGTGYGYTF.

This clone was detected only a few times. The chain is built from TRBV11-2 and TRBJ2-1; TRBD2 aligns across 10 bases. Germline V gene data show CDR1 as SGHAT and CDR2 as FQNNGV. The V and J ends lost 4 bases and 4 bases, in that order; junction bases with no gene match: 16. This CDR3 is 19 amino acids long. The CDR3 loop reads CASSYDPVSGGSIYNEQFF. In nucleotides, the CDR3 is TGTGCCAGCAGCTACGACCCGGTTAGCGGGGGGTCGATTTACAATGAGCAGTTCTTC.

The chain uses TRBV7-2 and TRBJ2-3; D gene uncertain. This CDR3 comprises 13 residues. Germline loops: CDR1 SGHTA, CDR2 FQGNSA. V gave up 0 bases and J gave up 6 bases, with 7 bases separating them. The CDR3 here is CASSLAYRDTQYF. The CDR3, as DNA: TGTGCCAGCAGCTTAGCCTATAGGGATACGCAGTATTTT.

Worth noting for this clone: A junction end diverges from the germline sequence, so it may reflect a read error. The gene calls are TRBV6-1 and TRBJ1-2; 12 bases are a match to TRBD1. This CDR3 is 15 amino acids long. From germline, CDR1 is MNHNS and CDR2 SASEGT. DNA of the CDR3: TGTGCCAGCAATGAACCGGGACAGGGGGCAGTTGGCTACACCTTC. Encoded protein: CASNEPGQGAVGYTF.

The chain uses TRBV15 and TRBJ2-7, with D unclear. The CDR3 spans 15 residues. The germline gives CDR1 LNHNV, CDR2 YYDKDF (reference sequence). Trimming took 4 bases from V and 0 from J, leaving 13 bases between them. The CDR3 nucleotides read TGTGCCACCAGCAAGGGCCCCAAGGGCTCCTACGAGCAGTACTTC. Its translation is CATSKGPKGSYEQYF.

The J gene is TRBJ1-1, the V gene TRBV19, with unresolved D. V was clipped by 4 bases and J by 1 base, with 7 bases between them. Germline CDR1 is LNHDA and CDR2 is SQIVND (reference sequence). The CDR3 loop spans 13 amino acids. The CDR3 sequence is CASSTERNTEAFF. CDR3 bases: TGTGCCAGTAGTACCGAGCGGAACACTGAAGCTTTCTTT.

The chain uses TRBV30 and TRBJ2-7; D unclear. Germline CDR1 and CDR2: GTSNPN and SVGIG (reference sequence). Between the trimmed V and J ends, which lost 5 bases and 3 bases, there was a span of 8 bases. The CDR3 loop spans 11 amino acids. CDR3 nucleotide sequence: TGTGCCTGGGAGGAGAACTACGAGCAGTACTTC. Translated: CAWEENYEQYF.

V is TRBV12-3 or TRBV12-4 and J is TRBJ1-5, with D uncertain. V lost 6 bases and J 5 bases, leaving 11 bases between the germline ends. This CDR3 is built from 13 residues. In DNA form, the CDR3 reads TGTGCCAGCAGGAGACACATCGATCAGCCCCAGCATTTT. This translates into CASRRHIDQPQHF.

The gene calls are TRBV5-1 and TRBJ2-7; TRBD1 agrees at 9 bases. Trimming took 3 bases from V and 5 from J; bases not matched to a gene: 6. The germline CDR1 and CDR2 sequences are SGHRS and YFSETQ. The CDR3 is made up of 14 amino acids. CDR3 region: CASSSNRGRNEQYF. For the CDR3, the DNA is TGCGCCAGCAGCTCGAACAGGGGGCGCAACGAGCAGTACTTC.

This clone occurred a few times. V gene TRBV4-1 combines with J gene TRBJ2-7; D is uncertain. The CDR3 has 14 residues. CDR1 MGHRA and CDR2 YSYEKL come from the germline V gene. The ends were cut back, 2 bases at V and 7 bases at J, with 15 bases in the middle. This CDR3 is CASSQQVAASEQYF. The CDR3 DNA reads TGCGCCAGCAGCCAACAAGTTGCGGCTTCTGAGCAGTACTTC.

The gene calls are TRBV7-9 and TRBJ2-7, with 7 bases matching TRBD2. V shed 4 bases and J 9 bases; nucleotides not matched to a gene: 9. This CDR3 spans 13 amino acids. Per germline, CDR1 SEHNR and CDR2 FQNEAQ (reference sequence). CDR3 protein: CASSSQTSSGQYF. CDR3 DNA sequence: TGTGCCAGCAGCTCACAGACTAGCTCCGGGCAGTACTTC.

J is TRBJ2-3 and V is TRBV28; tentative D call: TRBD1 (5 bases). CDR3 length: 14 residues. Per germline, CDR1 MDHEN and CDR2 SYDVKM. The V gene lost 5 bases and the J gene lost 2 bases, with 11 bases spanning the gap. The chain's CDR3 is CASSPGSFTDTQYF. Here the CDR3 DNA reads TGTGCCAGCAGTCCAGGGTCCTTCACAGATACGCAGTATTTT.

This chain links TRBV7-9 with TRBJ2-1; D is uncertain. Germline values: CDR1 SEHNR, CDR2 FQNEAQ (reference sequence). The CDR3 is 16 amino acids. Deletions cut 0 bases from V and 5 bases from J, with 14 bases between. This CDR3 reads CASSLAGRAHNNEQFF. For the CDR3, the DNA is TGTGCCAGCAGCTTAGCTGGCCGAGCCCACAACAATGAGCAGTTCTTC.

The chain links TRBV21-1 to TRBJ1-1; TRBD1, the D gene given by the table, was not confirmed from the DNA. TRBV21-1 is a pseudogene locus. CDR3 size: 11 residues. The CDR3 protein is CASGASTEAFF. For the CDR3, the DNA is TGTGCCAGCGGGGCTAGCACTGAAGCTTTCTTT.

The J gene is TRBJ2-5, the V gene TRBV11-2; perhaps TRBD1 as D (5 bases). The CDR3 length is 15 residues. The germline CDR1 and CDR2 sequences are SGHAT and FQNNGV. V gave up 5 bases and J gave up 5 bases, with 18 bases separating them. The CDR3 spells CASSPAQGSWETQYF. CDR3 nucleotides: TGTGCCAGCAGCCCAGCGCAGGGCAGCTGGGAGACCCAGTACTTC. The full variable domain, rest sourced from reference TRBV11-2 and TRBJ2-5, is EAGVAQSPRYKIIEKRQSVAFWCNPISGHATLYWYQQILGQGPKLLIQFQNNGVVDDSQLPKDRFSAERLKGVDSTLKIQPAKLEDSAVYLCASSPAQGSWETQYFGPGTRLLVL.

The rearrangement links TRBV5-1 to TRBJ2-1; D might be TRBD1 (5 bases). CDR1 SGHRS and CDR2 YFSETQ come from the germline V gene. Trimming pared 4 bases from V and 2 bases from J, leaving 10 bases between. This CDR3 comprises 14 residues. CDR3 DNA sequence: TGCGCCAGCAGCCCGGCAGGGCCCTACAATGAGCAGTTCTTC. It is translated as CASSPAGPYNEQFF.

The rearrangement links TRBV13 to TRBJ1-2; 7 bases map to TRBD1. The CDR3 is made up of 14 amino acids. Germline assignment: CDR1 PRHDT and CDR2 FYEKMQ (reference sequence). V lost 4 bases and J lost 7; bases outside the gene matches: 9. In DNA, the CDR3 is TGTGCCAGCAGCTCAACGGGACAGAACCTTGGCTACACCTTC. It encodes CASSSTGQNLGYTF.

This clone was recorded once. The chain has TRBV28 and TRBJ1-5, with D possibly matching TRBD1 (5 bases). Deletions cut 8 bases from V and 0 bases from J, with 20 bases between. The germline V gene encodes CDR1 MDHEN and CDR2 SYDVKM. The CDR3 is made up of 17 amino acids. The CDR3 spells CASLSYGTKYSNQPQHF. In DNA form, the CDR3 reads TGTGCCAGCCTTAGTTATGGGACGAAGTATAGCAATCAGCCCCAGCATTTT.

The chain combines TRBV3-1 (or the pseudogene TRBV3-2) with TRBJ2-7, with unresolved D. V was cut by 1 base and J by 0 bases, with 7 bases left in between. The CDR3 has 14 residues. Germline V CDR1 and CDR2: LGHDT, YNNKEL (reference sequence). CDR3 region: CASSQVFSSYEQYF. DNA for the CDR3: TGTGCCAGCAGCCAAGTTTTTTCCTCCTACGAGCAGTACTTC.

The V call is TRBV5-1, the J call TRBJ1-1; D is uncertain. CDR1 and CDR2 (germline): SGHRS, YFSETQ. Trimming removed 4 bases at V and 2 bases at J, with 3 bases between. The CDR3 extends over 11 amino acids. The CDR3 spells CASSINTEAFF. In DNA form, the CDR3 reads TGCGCCAGCAGCATAAACACTGAAGCTTTCTTT. Complete variable domain (other parts from reference TRBV5-1 and TRBJ1-1): KAGVTQTPRYLIKTRGQQVTLSCSPISGHRSVSWYQQTPGQGLQFLFEYFSETQRNKGNFPGRFSGRQFSNSRSEMNVSTLELGDSALYLCASSINTEAFFGQGTRLTVV.

This chain uses TRBV28 with TRBJ1-1; maybe TRBD1 (6 bases). The CDR3 is 15 amino acids. CDR1 MDHEN and CDR2 SYDVKM come from the germline V gene. V was pared by 1 base and J by 1 base, with 10 bases between. The CDR3 bases are TGTGCCAGCAGTTTATTCAGGGGACCGAACACTGAAGCTTTCTTT. This codes for CASSLFRGPNTEAFF.

The chain recombines TRBV10-1 with TRBJ1-5; tentative D call: TRBD1 (6 bases). This CDR3 contains 16 residues. Germline V gives CDR1 WNHNN, CDR2 SYGVQD (reference sequence). Trimming cost V 11 bases and J 0 bases, with 20 bases left between them. CDR3 sequence: CADRSRTVYSNQPQHF. CDR3 nucleotide sequence: TGCGCCGACAGGAGTAGGACGGTCTATAGCAATCAGCCCCAGCATTTT.

The genes are TRBV6-1 and TRBJ1-1, with a tentative D call TRBD1 (6 bases). The CDR3 has 15 amino acids. Germline assignment: CDR1 MNHNS and CDR2 SASEGT. V lost 3 bases and J 4 bases, leaving 15 bases between the germline ends. The CDR3 loop reads CASSDEKTGTTEAFF. The CDR3 coding sequence is TGTGCCAGCAGTGACGAAAAAACAGGGACCACTGAAGCTTTCTTT.

The chain carries TRBV7-6 and TRBJ2-5, with 10 bases lining up with TRBD2. The CDR3 consists of 18 residues. Germline CDR1 and CDR2: SGHVS and FNYEAQ. Germline trimming cut 5 bases from V and 3 bases from J; bases unmatched to any gene: 15. CDR3 in DNA: TGTGCCAGCAGCCCTCGGACTTCTAGCGGGGGAAGGGAAGAGACCCAGTACTTC. The encoded protein is CASSPRTSSGGREETQYF.

The chain is built from TRBV3-1 (or the pseudogene TRBV3-2) and TRBJ1-5; 8 bases are a match to TRBD1. The V segment lost 3 bases and the J segment 6 bases; nucleotides outside the gene matches: 7. CDR3 length: 15 amino acids. Germline V gene sequence: CDR1 LGHDT, CDR2 YNNKEL (reference sequence). CDR3 coding DNA: TGTGCCAGCAGCCACTCAGGGGGCCGAGGTCAGCCCCAGCATTTT. Translating it yields CASSHSGGRGQPQHF.

This chain uses TRBV15 with TRBJ2-7; a possible D gene is TRBD1 (5 bases). The V and J ends lost 0 bases and 4 bases respectively, with 13 bases between them. The CDR3 sequence is 15 residues long. CDR1 and CDR2 from the germline V gene are LNHNV and YYDKDF (reference sequence). CDR3 sequence: CATSRDRRVYYEQYF. DNA of the CDR3: TGTGCCACCAGCAGAGATCGCAGGGTTTATTACGAGCAGTACTTC.

The chain couples TRBV5-4 to TRBJ1-3; D gene unclear. V was clipped by 4 bases and J by 7 bases, with 15 bases between them. The CDR3 runs 14 residues. Germline CDR1 and CDR2: SGHNT and YYREEE (reference sequence). CDR3 in DNA: TGTGCCAGCAGCGGCCCCGGGGATCCGAACACCATATATTTT. Protein sequence: CASSGPGDPNTIYF.